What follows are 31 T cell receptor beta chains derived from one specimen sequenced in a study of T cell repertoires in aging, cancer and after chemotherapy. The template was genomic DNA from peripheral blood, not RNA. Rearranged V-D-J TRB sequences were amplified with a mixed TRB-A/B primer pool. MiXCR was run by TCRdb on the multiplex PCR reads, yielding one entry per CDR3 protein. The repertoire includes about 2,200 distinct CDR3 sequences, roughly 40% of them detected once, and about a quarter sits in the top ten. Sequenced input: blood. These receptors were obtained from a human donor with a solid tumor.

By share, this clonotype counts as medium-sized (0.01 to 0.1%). CDR3 in amino acids: CASSYSSGSSYEQYF. CDR3 DNA: TGTGCCAGCAGTTACTCTAGCGGGAGCTCCTACGAGCAGTACTTC. The chain couples TRBV6-5 to TRBJ2-7, with 9 nucleotides matching TRBD2. This CDR3 contains 15 residues. Trimming cost V 0 bases and J 0 bases; bases outside gene matches: 0. Germline CDR1 MNHEY, CDR2 SVGAGI.

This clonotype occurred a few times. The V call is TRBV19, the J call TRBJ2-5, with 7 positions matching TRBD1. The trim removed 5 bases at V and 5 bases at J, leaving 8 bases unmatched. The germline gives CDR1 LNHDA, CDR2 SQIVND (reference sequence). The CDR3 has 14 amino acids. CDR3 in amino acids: CASSVGQRGETQYF. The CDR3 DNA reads TGTGCCAGTAGTGTGGGACAGCGAGGGGAGACCCAGTACTTC.

The CDR3 here is CASSDDRGDQPQHF. Here the CDR3 DNA reads TGTGCCAGTAGCGACGACAGAGGGGATCAGCCCCAGCATTTT. The rearrangement joins TRBV19 to TRBJ1-5; possibly TRBD1 for D (5 bases). The germline gives CDR1 LNHDA, CDR2 SQIVND (reference sequence). The CDR3 covers 14 residues. V was trimmed by 6 bases and J by 5 bases, leaving 14 bases between them.

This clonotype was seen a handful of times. DNA of the CDR3: TGTGCCTCCTCTGAAGGCGTTAATGAAAAACTGTTTTTT. This gives the protein CASSEGVNEKLFF. The genes are TRBV30 and TRBJ1-4; D remains ambiguous. Germline V CDR1 and CDR2: GTSNPN, SVGIG (reference sequence). This CDR3 has 13 amino acids. Deletions cut 7 bases from V and 4 bases from J, with 13 bases between.

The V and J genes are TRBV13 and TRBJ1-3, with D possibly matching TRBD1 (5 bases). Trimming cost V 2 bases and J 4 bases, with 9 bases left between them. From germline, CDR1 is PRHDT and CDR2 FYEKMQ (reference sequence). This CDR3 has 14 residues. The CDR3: CASSLRAGGNTIYF. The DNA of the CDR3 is TGTGCCAGCAGCTTAAGGGCAGGGGGAAACACCATATATTTT.

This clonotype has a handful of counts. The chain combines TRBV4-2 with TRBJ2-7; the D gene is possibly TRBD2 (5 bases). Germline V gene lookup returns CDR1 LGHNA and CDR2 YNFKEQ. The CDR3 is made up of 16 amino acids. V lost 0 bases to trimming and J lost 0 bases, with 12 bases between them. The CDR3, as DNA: TGTGCCAGCAGCCAAGAAAGTGGACTTAGCTCCTACGAGCAGTACTTC. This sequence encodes CASSQESGLSSYEQYF.

Here the CDR3 reads CASSLDPEGDLDYQPQHF. The DNA for the CDR3 is TGTGCCAGCAGTTTAGACCCAGAGGGGGATTTGGACTATCAGCCCCAGCATTTT. J is TRBJ1-5 and V is TRBV28; a weak D match, TRBD1 (6 bases). In germline, CDR1 is MDHEN, CDR2 SYDVKM. The CDR3 totals 18 residues. With 2 bases removed from V and 5 bases from J, the gap between germline ends came to 22 bases.

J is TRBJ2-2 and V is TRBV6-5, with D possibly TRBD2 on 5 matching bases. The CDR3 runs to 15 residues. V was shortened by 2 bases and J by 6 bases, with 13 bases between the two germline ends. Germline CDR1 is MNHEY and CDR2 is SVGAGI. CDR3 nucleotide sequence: TGTGCCAGCAGTTACCTACTAGGTTTCCCCGGGGAGCTGTTTTTT. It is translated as CASSYLLGFPGELFF.

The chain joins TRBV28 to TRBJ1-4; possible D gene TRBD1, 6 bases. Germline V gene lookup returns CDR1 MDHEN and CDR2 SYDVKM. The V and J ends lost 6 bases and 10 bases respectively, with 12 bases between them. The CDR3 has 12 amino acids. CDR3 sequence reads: CASSWTVTKLFF. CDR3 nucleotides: TGTGCCAGCAGCTGGACAGTCACAAAACTGTTTTTT.

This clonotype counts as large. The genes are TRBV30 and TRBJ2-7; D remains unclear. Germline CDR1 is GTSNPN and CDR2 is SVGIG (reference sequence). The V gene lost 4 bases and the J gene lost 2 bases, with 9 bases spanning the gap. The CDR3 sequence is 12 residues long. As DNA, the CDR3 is TGTGCCTGGAATCCAGGCCCCTACGAGCAGTACTTC. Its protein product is CAWNPGPYEQYF.

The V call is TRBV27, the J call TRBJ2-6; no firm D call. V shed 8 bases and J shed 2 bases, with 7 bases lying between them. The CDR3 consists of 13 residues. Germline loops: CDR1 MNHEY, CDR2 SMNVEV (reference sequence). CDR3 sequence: CASRSTGANVLTF. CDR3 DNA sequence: TGTGCCAGCCGCAGTACTGGGGCCAACGTCCTGACTTTC. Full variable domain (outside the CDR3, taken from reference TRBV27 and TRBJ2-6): EAQVTQNPRYLITVTGKKLTVTCSQNMNHEYMSWYRQDPGLGLRQIYYSMNVEVTDKGDVPEGYKVSRKEKRNFPLILESPSPNQTSLYFCASRSTGANVLTFGAGSRLTVL.

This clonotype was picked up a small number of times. CDR3 coding DNA: TGTGCCAGCAGCCTCAAGCCTAACTATGGCTACACCTTC. It encodes CASSLKPNYGYTF. The V call is TRBV5-4, the J call TRBJ1-2, with D unclear. V gave up 4 bases and J gave up 0 bases, with 7 bases separating them. The CDR3 runs to 13 residues. Germline assignment: CDR1 SGHNT and CDR2 YYREEE (reference sequence). Complete variable domain (other parts from reference TRBV5-4 and TRBJ1-2): ETGVTQSPTHLIKTRGQQVTLRCSSQSGHNTVSWYQQALGQGPQFIFQYYREEENGRGNFPPRFSGLQFPNYSSELNVNALELDDSALYLCASSLKPNYGYTFGSGTRLTVV.

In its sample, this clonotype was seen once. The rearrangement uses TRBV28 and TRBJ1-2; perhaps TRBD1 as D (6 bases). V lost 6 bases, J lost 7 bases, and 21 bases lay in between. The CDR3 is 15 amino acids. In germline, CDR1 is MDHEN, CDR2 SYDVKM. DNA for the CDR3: TGTGCCAGCAGGCCCCAGGGGCGGGATGGTGGTGGCTACACCTTC. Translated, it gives CASRPQGRDGGGYTF.

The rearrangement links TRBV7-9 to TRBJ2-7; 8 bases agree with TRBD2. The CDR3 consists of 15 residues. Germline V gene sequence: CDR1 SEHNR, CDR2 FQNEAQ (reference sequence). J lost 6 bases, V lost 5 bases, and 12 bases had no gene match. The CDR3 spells CASSPPAGEPGEQYF. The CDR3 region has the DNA TGTGCCAGCAGCCCTCCAGCGGGAGAACCTGGCGAGCAGTACTTC.

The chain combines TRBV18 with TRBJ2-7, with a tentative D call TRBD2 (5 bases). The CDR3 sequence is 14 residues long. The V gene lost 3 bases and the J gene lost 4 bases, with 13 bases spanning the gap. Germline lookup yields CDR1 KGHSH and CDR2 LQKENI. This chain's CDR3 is CASSPRGSSYEQYF. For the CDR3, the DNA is TGTGCCAGCTCACCCCGAGGGAGCAGTTACGAGCAGTACTTC.

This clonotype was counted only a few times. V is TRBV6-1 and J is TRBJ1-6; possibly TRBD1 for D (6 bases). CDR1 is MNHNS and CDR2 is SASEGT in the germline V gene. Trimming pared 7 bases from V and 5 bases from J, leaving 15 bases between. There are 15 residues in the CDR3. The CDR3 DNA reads TGTGCCAGCACCCCGGGACAACGCCATAATTCACCCCTCCACTTT. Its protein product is CASTPGQRHNSPLHF.

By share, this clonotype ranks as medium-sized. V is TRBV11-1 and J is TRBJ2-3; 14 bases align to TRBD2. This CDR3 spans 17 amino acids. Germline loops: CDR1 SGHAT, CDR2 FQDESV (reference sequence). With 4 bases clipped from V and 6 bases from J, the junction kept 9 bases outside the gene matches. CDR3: CASSSRWTSGGQDTQYF. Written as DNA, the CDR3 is TGTGCCAGCAGCTCCCGCTGGACTAGCGGGGGGCAGGATACGCAGTATTTT.

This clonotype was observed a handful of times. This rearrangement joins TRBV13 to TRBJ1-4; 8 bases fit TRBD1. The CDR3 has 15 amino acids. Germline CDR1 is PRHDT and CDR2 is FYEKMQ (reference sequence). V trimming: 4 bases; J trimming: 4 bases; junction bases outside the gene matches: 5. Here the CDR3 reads CASSSSGGLNEKLFF. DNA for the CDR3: TGTGCCAGCAGCTCGTCAGGGGGCCTTAATGAAAAACTGTTTTTT. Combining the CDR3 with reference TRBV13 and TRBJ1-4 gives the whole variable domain AAGVIQSPRHLIKEKRETATLKCYPIPRHDTVYWYQQGPGQDPQFLISFYEKMQSDKGSIPDRFSAQQFSDYHSELNMSSLELGDSALYFCASSSSGGLNEKLFFGSGTQLSVL.

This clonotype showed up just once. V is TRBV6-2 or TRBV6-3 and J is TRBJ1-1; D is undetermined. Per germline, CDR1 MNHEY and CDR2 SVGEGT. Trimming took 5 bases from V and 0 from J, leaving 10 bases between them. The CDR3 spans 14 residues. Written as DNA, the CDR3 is TGTGCCAGCAGTCGGACGGGGATGAACACTGAAGCTTTCTTT. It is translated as CASSRTGMNTEAFF.

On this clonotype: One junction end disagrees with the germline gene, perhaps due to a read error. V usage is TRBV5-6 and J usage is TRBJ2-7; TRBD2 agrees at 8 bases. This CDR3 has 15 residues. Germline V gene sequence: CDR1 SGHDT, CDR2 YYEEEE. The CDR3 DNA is TGCGCCAGCAGCTTGTCGGCGGGAGGCTCCTACGAGCAGTACTTC. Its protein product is CASSLSAGGSYEQYF.

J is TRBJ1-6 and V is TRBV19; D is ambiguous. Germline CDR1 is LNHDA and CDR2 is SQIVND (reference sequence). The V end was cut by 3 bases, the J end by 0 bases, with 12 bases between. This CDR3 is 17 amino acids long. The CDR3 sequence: CASSMATWGSYNSPLHF. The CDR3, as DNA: TGTGCCAGTAGTATGGCGACGTGGGGCTCCTATAATTCACCCCTCCACTTT.

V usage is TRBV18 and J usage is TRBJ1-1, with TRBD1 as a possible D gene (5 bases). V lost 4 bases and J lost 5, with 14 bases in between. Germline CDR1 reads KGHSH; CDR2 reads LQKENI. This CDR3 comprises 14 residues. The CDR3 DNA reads TGTGCCAGCTCACTCAGGGAGGTTGGGACTGAAGCTTTCTTT. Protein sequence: CASSLREVGTEAFF.

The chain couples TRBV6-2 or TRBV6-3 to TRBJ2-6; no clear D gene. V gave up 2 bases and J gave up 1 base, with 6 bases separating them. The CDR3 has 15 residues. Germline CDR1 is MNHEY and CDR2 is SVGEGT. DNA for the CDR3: TGTGCCAGCAGTTACATAGAGTCTGGGGCCAACGTCCTGACTTTC. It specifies CASSYIESGANVLTF.

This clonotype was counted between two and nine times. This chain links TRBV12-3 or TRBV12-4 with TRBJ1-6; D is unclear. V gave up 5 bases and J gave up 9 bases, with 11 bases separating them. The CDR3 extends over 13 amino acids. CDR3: CASSLTNSSPLHF. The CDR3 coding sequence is TGTGCCAGCAGTCTGACGAACAGTTCACCCCTCCACTTT.

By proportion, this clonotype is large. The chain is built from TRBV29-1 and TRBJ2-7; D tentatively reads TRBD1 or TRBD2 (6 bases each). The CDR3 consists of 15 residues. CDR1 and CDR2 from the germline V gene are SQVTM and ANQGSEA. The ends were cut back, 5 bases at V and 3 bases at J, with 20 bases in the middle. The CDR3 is CSVRGGVGGHYEQYF. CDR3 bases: TGCAGCGTTAGGGGAGGAGTGGGGGGCCACTACGAGCAGTACTTC.

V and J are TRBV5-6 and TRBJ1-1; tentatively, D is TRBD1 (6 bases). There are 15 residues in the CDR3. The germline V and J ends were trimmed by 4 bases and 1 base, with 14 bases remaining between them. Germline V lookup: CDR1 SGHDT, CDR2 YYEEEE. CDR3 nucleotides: TGTGCCAGCAGCCCCGGGGGCCTTTGGAACACTGAAGCTTTCTTT. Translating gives CASSPGGLWNTEAFF. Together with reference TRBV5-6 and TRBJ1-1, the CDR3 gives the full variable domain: DAGVTQSPTHLIKTRGQQVTLRCSPKSGHDTVSWYQQALGQGPQFIFQYYEEEERQRGNFPDRFSGHQFPNYSSELNVNALLLGDSALYLCASSPGGLWNTEAFFGQGTRLTVV.

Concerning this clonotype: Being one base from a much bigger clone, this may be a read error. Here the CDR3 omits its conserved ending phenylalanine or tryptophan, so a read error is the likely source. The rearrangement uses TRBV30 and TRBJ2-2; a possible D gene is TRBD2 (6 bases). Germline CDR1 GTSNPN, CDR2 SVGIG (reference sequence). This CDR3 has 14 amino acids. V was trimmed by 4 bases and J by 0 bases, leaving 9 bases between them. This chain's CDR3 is CAWTRLANTGELFV. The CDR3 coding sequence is TGTGCCTGGACTCGACTAGCGAACACCGGGGAGCTGTTTGTT.

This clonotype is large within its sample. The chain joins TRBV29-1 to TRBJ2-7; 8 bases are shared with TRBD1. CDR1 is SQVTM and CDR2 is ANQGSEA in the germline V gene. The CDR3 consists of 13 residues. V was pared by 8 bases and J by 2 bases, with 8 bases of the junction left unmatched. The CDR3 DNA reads TGCAGCACGAGGGACAGGTTCACCTACGAGCAGTACTTC. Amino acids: CSTRDRFTYEQYF.

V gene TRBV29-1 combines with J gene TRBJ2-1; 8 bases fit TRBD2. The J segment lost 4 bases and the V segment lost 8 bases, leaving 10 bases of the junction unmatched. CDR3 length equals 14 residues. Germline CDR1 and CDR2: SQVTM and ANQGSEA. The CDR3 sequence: CSREGLDFYNEQFF. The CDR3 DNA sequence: TGCAGCCGTGAGGGACTAGACTTTTACAATGAGCAGTTCTTC.

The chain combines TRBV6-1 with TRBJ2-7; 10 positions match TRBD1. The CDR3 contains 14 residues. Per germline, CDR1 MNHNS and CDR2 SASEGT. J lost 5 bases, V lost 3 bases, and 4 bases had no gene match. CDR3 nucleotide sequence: TGTGCCAGCAGTGAGACAGGGGGCAGGGACGAGCAGTACTTC. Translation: CASSETGGRDEQYF.

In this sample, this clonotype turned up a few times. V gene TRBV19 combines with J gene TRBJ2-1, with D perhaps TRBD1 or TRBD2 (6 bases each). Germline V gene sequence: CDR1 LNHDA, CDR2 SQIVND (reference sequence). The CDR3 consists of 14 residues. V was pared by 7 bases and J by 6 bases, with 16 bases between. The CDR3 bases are TGTGCCAGTACCCAGCAAGGGGGAGGCAATGAGCAGTTCTTC. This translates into CASTQQGGGNEQFF.